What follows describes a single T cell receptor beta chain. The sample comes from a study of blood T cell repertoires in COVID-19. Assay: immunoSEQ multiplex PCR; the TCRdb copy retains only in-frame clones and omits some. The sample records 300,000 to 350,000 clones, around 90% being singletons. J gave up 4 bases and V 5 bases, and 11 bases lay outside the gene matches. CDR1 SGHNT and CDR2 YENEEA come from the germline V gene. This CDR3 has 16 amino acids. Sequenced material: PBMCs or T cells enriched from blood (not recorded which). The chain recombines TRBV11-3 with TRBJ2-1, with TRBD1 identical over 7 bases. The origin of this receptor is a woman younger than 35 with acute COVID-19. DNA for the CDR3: TGTGCCAGCAGCGCGATGGACAGGACGCGATACAATGAGCAGTTCTTC. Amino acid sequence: CASSAMDRTRYNEQFF.